The sequence of this T cell receptor beta chain was determined in a study of cytomegalovirus exposure and HLA in healthy donors. The CDR3 contains 12 residues. Per germline, CDR1 SGHKS and CDR2 YYEKEE (reference sequence). The V end was cut by 5 bases, the J end by 4 bases, with 9 bases between. In the PCR, 60 Vbeta and 13 Jbeta primers were used. Sequencing used immunoSEQ multiplex PCR; TCRdb keeps in-frame clones, though not all of them. Among approximately 150,000 clones listed, about 77% were seen once. The study, taken as a whole, reports: HLA allele associations emerged for around 15,000 TCR beta sequences in a later analysis, at 0.05 false discovery rate.

Notes on this clone: Antigen: not known.

The rearrangement uses TRBV5-5 and TRBJ1-1; no firm D call. The sequencing input was PBMCs. The origin of this receptor is a young man in good health and CMV-seropositive. The DNA for the CDR3 is TGTGCCAGCAGGGACGGAGGCACTGAAGCTTTCTTT. It yields the protein CASRDGGTEAFF.